This T cell receptor (beta chain) comes out of a study of T cells in Graves' hyperthyroidism and ophthalmopathy. For the study at large: Peripheral blood was taken when the disease was first diagnosed, before any treatment began. General study results and limits: Blood shared most expanded thyroid clonotypes above 0.001.

The CDR3 is 15 amino acids. The germline V gene encodes CDR1 MGHRA and CDR2 YSYEKL. Trimming pared 4 bases from V and 7 bases from J, leaving 14 bases between. The TCR beta CDR3 regions underwent amplification using RNA transcripts as the source. First-round RT-PCR of the TCR CDR3 relied on the HTBI primer set. TCRdb analysed the multiplex PCR reads with MiXCR anew, one entry per CDR3 protein. The sample has some 740,000 distinct CDR3 sequences, 14% seen once. Thyroid ultrasound and orbital computed tomography, with clinical symptoms and serum thyroxine and TRAb, informed diagnoses. Worth noting for this clonotype: The antigen remains unidentified.

The TCR comes from a woman between 18 and 29 years old with Graves' hyperthyroidism. The sequencing input was blood. This chain connects TRBV4-1 to TRBJ1-6; D is unresolved. CDR3 sequence: CASSRPREKNSPLHF. For the CDR3, the DNA is TGCGCCAGCAGCCGCCCTAGGGAGAAGAATTCACCCCTCCACTTT.